The TCR beta chain under discussion was sequenced for a study of blood T cell repertoires in COVID-19 (dated by TCRdb to 2018 to 2020). With respect to the entire study: Samples covering the acute and convalescent phases of COVID-19 were provided by collaborators in the United States, Italy and Spain. The repertoires were released in a freely available public database intended as a resource for research on the immune response to SARS-CoV-2. Deeply sampled blood TCRbeta repertoires from subjects exposed to, actively infected with, or recovered from COVID-19 were included in the dataset. The prospective study material was composed of cDNA or gDNA derived from T cells, B-cell-depleted T cells, or PBMCs. Samples came from the ongoing ImmuneRACE study (first 160 participants) plus 1,254 subjects from 6 global collaborators. The sample metadata nearly always contained a de-identified subject ID, COVID-19 status, age in years and sex. HLA class I and class II types, where available, came from metadata supplied by the sample provider rather than from assay-based typing.

Notes on this clone: What this receptor recognizes is not known. No base quality information exists; no much larger clone differs at one position.

The immunoSEQ Assay, a bias-controlled multiplex PCR, was used to amplify TCRbeta CDR3 regions from genomic DNA. Per the authors' processing: Within the assay, amplification of reference gene primers was used to estimate how many nucleated cells each sample contained. To quantify the absolute abundance of each unique TCRbeta CDR3 rearrangement, sequence reads were collapsed and filtered. For each sample, productive Simpson clonality was calculated by taking the square root of Simpson's diversity index across productive rearrangements. TCRdb mirrors the immuneACCESS table, restricted to in-frame sequences. Some clones are absent from its copies; in checked studies, under half trace to an unresolved V gene, and the reason for the others is unknown. V, J and clone size derive from that table, while D and trimming were established from the DNA sequence. The sample yields 53,000 or so clones; around 90% were counted once. Roughly 13% of the sample is taken by the ten largest.

The collaborating institutions used their own protocols to collect whole blood in K2EDTA tubes. Collaborator samples were shipped for TCRbeta analysis as frozen whole blood, isolated PBMCs, or DNA extracted from either sample type. Trimming at the junction amounts to 6 bases on V and 4 bases on J, and the germline ends lie 18 bases apart. The germline V gene provides CDR1 ENHRY and CDR2 SYGVKD. The CDR3 sequence holds 16 residues, the cysteine and phenylalanine included. Only CDR3 DNA is held: 48 bases, read in frame from base 1. The investigation overall reported the following: The amount of clinical and demographic metadata varied by source and participant and was provided uncurated.

The chain was built from TRBV10-3 and TRBJ2-2, and possibly TRBD1, on 6 matching bases. Sample: peripheral blood. The TCR sequence derives from a man at least 80 years old with acute or convalescent COVID-19. The nucleotide sequence is TGTGCCATCAGGTCCGGGACATTCGAACTCACCGGGGAGCTGTTTTTT. This is translated as CAIRSGTFELTGELFF.